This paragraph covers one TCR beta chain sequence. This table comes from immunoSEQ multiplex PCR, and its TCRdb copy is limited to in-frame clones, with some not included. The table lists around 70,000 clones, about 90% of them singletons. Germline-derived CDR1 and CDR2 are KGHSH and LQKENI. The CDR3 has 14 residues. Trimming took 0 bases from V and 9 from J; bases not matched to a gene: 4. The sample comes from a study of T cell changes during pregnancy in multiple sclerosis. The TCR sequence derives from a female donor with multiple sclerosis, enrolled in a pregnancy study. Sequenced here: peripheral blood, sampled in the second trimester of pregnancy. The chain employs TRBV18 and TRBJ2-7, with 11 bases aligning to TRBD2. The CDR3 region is CASSPPSGGARQYF. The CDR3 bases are TGTGCCAGCTCACCACCTAGCGGGGGGGCCCGGCAGTACTTC.